Shown below are 11 T cell receptor beta chains from a single sample sequenced in a study of T cells after somatic rescue of genetic block. Repertoires were generated with immunoSEQ multiplex PCR, while TCRdb's copy carries only in-frame clones and drops some. Among roughly 67,000 clones listed, around 92% were seen once. Sequencing was carried out using peripheral blood mononuclear cells (PBMCs). The source of these receptors is a man aged 35 to 55.

The rearrangement joins TRBV11-2 to TRBJ2-1; D gene unclear. The CDR3 spans 13 residues. The V end lost 0 bases, the J end lost 6 bases, and 6 bases lay between the germline ends. Germline V lookup: CDR1 SGHAT, CDR2 FQNNGV. DNA for the CDR3: TGTGCCAGCAGCTTAGAAGGGATCAATGAGCAGTTCTTC. Its translation: CASSLEGINEQFF. Using reference TRBV11-2 and TRBJ2-1 for the parts outside the CDR3, the full variable domain is EAGVAQSPRYKIIEKRQSVAFWCNPISGHATLYWYQQILGQGPKLLIQFQNNGVVDDSQLPKDRFSAERLKGVDSTLKIQPAKLEDSAVYLCASSLEGINEQFFGPGTRLTVL.

This sequence joins TRBV5-4 and TRBJ2-1, with 7 bases lining up with TRBD2. In germline, CDR1 is SGHNT, CDR2 YYREEE (reference sequence). Trimming took 0 bases from V and 7 from J; bases not matched to a gene: 7. The CDR3 runs 15 residues. Here the CDR3 reads CASSLGGSRRNEQFF. CDR3 nucleotides: TGTGCCAGCAGCTTGGGCGGGAGCCGTCGGAATGAGCAGTTCTTC.

This clone was observed a handful of times. The chain recombines TRBV5-1 with TRBJ2-3, with D perhaps matching TRBD2 (6 bases). The CDR3 is made up of 14 amino acids. The germline CDR1 and CDR2 sequences are SGHRS and YFSETQ. The V gene lost 0 bases and the J gene lost 8 bases, with 13 bases spanning the gap. The CDR3 sequence is CASSLDPVGGTQYF. CDR3 sequence (DNA): TGCGCCAGCAGCTTGGACCCAGTGGGGGGTACGCAGTATTTT.

This chain connects TRBV7-9 to TRBJ2-5; D tentatively fits TRBD1 or TRBD2 (5 bases each). CDR1 and CDR2 (germline): SEHNR, FQNEAQ (reference sequence). Between the trimmed V and J ends, which lost 8 bases and 4 bases, there was a span of 11 bases. The CDR3 is 12 amino acids. The CDR3 protein is CASGRDGETQYF. For the CDR3, the DNA is TGTGCCAGCGGACGGGACGGAGAGACCCAGTACTTC.

The chain is built from TRBV6-5 and TRBJ1-1; D possibly corresponds to TRBD1 (5 bases). V dropped 8 bases and J dropped 11 bases, with 18 bases sitting between them. This CDR3 is built from 12 residues. Germline-derived CDR1 and CDR2 are MNHEY and SVGAGI. The CDR3, as DNA: TGTGCCAGCTCTTTACAAGGGACCCGGGCTTTCTTT. Protein sequence: CASSLQGTRAFF.

The rearrangement links TRBV5-4 to TRBJ2-2; TRBD1 matches 9 bases. Trimming took 3 bases from V and 6 from J; bases not matched to a gene: 9. CDR1 SGHNT and CDR2 YYREEE come from the germline V gene (reference sequence). There are 16 residues in the CDR3. The CDR3 nucleotides are TGTGCCAGCAGCTATCCCGGGACAGGGAATTCCGGGGAGCTGTTTTTT. Its protein product is CASSYPGTGNSGELFF. The variable domain in full, with the rest retrieved from reference TRBV5-4 and TRBJ2-2, is ETGVTQSPTHLIKTRGQQVTLRCSSQSGHNTVSWYQQALGQGPQFIFQYYREEENGRGNFPPRFSGLQFPNYSSELNVNALELDDSALYLCASSYPGTGNSGELFFGEGSRLTVL.

The chain uses TRBV4-2 and TRBJ2-1, with 7 bases fitting TRBD2. The V and J ends lost 6 bases and 6 bases, in that order; junction bases with no gene match: 8. Germline V gives CDR1 LGHNA, CDR2 YNFKEQ. The CDR3 is made up of 14 amino acids. CDR3 region: CASRGGDPGNEQFF. CDR3 in DNA: TGTGCCAGCAGGGGGGGGGACCCCGGCAATGAGCAGTTCTTC.

The chain uses TRBV11-2 and TRBJ2-3; TRBD2 might be the D (5 bases). Per the germline V gene, CDR1 is SGHAT and CDR2 is FQNNGV. The CDR3 runs 17 residues. The ends were cut back, 5 bases at V and 3 bases at J, with 21 bases in the middle. CDR3 protein: CASSTSGSARRTDTQYF. The DNA of the CDR3 is TGTGCCAGCAGCACATCGGGGAGCGCAAGGCGTACAGATACGCAGTATTTT. Supplemented by reference TRBV11-2 and TRBJ2-3, the full variable domain reads EAGVAQSPRYKIIEKRQSVAFWCNPISGHATLYWYQQILGQGPKLLIQFQNNGVVDDSQLPKDRFSAERLKGVDSTLKIQPAKLEDSAVYLCASSTSGSARRTDTQYFGPGTRLTVL.

The J gene is TRBJ2-7, the V gene TRBV6-4; no definite D call. The CDR3 runs 13 residues. Trimming cost V 2 bases and J 3 bases, with 8 bases left between them. Germline V gene data show CDR1 as MRHNA and CDR2 as SNTAGT. Here the CDR3 reads CASSDLDFYEQYF. CDR3 nucleotide sequence: TGTGCCAGCAGTGACCTCGATTTCTACGAGCAGTACTTC.

The J gene is TRBJ2-1, the V gene TRBV28, with D uncertain. Looked up from germline, CDR1 is MDHEN and CDR2 is SYDVKM. This CDR3 is built from 14 residues. V lost 5 bases and J 15 bases, leaving 23 bases between the germline ends. DNA of the CDR3: TGTGCCAGCAGTCTACCCGGAACATTGGCGTCAATGTTCTTC. Protein: CASSLPGTLASMFF.

The chain is built from TRBV7-2 and TRBJ2-7, with 9 bases aligning to TRBD1. J was trimmed by 3 bases and V by 2 bases; bases with no gene match: 8. The CDR3 is made up of 16 amino acids. The germline V gene encodes CDR1 SGHTA and CDR2 FQGNSA. As DNA, the CDR3 is TGTGCCAGCAGCTTACCCCCGGGACAGGGAGGCTACGAGCAGTACTTC. Translated: CASSLPPGQGGYEQYF.